The T cell receptor beta chain under discussion was sequenced for a study of sequential checkpoint blockade in melanoma. Treatment of the sample: randomized to nivolumab then ipilimumab (arm A) or the reverse (arm B). PBMC sorting kept live CD3+CD8+ cells without CD19 or CD56. Sequencing used immunoSEQ multiplex PCR; TCRdb keeps in-frame clones, though not all of them. The sample holds about 4,800 clones; approximately 78% are singletons and the top ten take roughly 61%. The TCR sequence derives from a human donor with melanoma. The sequenced sample was CD8+ T cells sorted from blood (inferred from file names), obtained from a patient given nivolumab and ipilimumab in sequence.

CDR3 protein: CATAPGGGSTDTQYF. The CDR3 nucleotides are TGTGCCACCGCTCCGGGGGGCGGAAGCACAGATACGCAGTATTTT. V is TRBV7-9 and J is TRBJ2-3; possible D gene TRBD2, 7 bases. CDR1 is SEHNR, CDR2 FQNEAQ, per germline (reference sequence). With 10 bases removed from V and 0 bases from J, the gap between germline ends came to 17 bases. This CDR3 has 15 residues.